The clone carrying this T cell receptor (beta chain) has a handful of counts. Antigen: not known. This entry is derived from a study of beta chain features in type 1 diabetes. Background on the study: The examined sorted cells totaled some 99 million across samples. Study-wide points: Sampled from patients, naive, central memory and Treg TCRB repertoires appeared more similar than those sampled from healthy donors.

Unmatched junction bases numbered 9, after V lost 4 bases and J lost 3 bases. CDR1 is SGHTA, CDR2 FQGNSA, per germline. The CDR3 has 15 residues. The sequenced template was cDNA made from the entire isolated RNA. Read counts averaged around 3.6 million for samples of naive, central memory and regulatory T cells. Sequenced by immunoSEQ multiplex PCR; TCRdb stores in-frame clones only, minus some. The table shows roughly 140,000 clones, with over 8.5% occurring only once. Sorting with CD45RO/CCR7/CD25/CD127/CD95/CD27 yielded naive, central memory, regulatory and stem-like memory CD4+ cells. The chain combines TRBV7-2 with TRBJ2-7, with 7 bases matching TRBD1. The sample was central memory CD4+ T cells from blood. This receptor was taken from a man younger than 30 in good health. This chain's CDR3 is CASSSGQVGSYEQYF. In DNA form, the CDR3 reads TGTGCCAGCAGCTCAGGACAGGTCGGTAGCTACGAGCAGTACTTC.